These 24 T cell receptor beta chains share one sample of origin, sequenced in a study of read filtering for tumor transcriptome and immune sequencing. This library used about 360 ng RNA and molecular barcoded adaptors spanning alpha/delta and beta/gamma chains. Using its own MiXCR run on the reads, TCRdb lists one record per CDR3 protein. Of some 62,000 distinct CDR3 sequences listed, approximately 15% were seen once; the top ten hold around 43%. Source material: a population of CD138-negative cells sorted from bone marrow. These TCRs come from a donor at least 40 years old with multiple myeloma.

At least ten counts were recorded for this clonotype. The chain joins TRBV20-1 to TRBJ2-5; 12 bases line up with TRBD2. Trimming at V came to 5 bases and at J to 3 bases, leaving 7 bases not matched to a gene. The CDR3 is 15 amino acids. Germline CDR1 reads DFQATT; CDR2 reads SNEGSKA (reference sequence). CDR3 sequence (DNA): TGCAGTGCTCTCCTAGCGGGAGGGCCTAAAGAGACCCAGTACTTC. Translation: CSALLAGGPKETQYF.

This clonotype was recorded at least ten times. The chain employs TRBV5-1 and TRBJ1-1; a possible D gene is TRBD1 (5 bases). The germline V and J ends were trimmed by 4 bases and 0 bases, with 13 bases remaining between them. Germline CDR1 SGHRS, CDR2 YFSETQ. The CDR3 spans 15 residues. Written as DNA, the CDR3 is TGCGCCAGCAGCGTTTTTGGGGGAATGAACACTGAAGCTTTCTTT. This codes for CASSVFGGMNTEAFF.

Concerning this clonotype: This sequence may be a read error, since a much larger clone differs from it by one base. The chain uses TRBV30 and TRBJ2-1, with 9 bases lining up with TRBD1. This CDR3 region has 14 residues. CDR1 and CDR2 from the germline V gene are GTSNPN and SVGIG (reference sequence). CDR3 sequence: CAWIGTGWYSEQFF. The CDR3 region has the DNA TGTGCCTGGATAGGGACAGGGTGGTACAGTGAGCAGTTCTTC.

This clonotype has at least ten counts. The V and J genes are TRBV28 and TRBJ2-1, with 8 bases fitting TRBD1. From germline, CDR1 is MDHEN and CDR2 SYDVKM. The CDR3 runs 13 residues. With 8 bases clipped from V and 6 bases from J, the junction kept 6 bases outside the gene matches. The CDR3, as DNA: TGTGCCAGCTCAAGGGACAGGTTCAATGAGCAGTTCTTC. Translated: CASSRDRFNEQFF.

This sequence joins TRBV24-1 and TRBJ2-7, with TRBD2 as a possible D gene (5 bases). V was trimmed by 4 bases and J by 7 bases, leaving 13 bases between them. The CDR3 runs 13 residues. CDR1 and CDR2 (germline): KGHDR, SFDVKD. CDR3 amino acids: CATSDRSPGEQYF. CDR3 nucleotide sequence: TGTGCCACCAGTGACCGGTCCCCGGGGGAGCAGTACTTC.

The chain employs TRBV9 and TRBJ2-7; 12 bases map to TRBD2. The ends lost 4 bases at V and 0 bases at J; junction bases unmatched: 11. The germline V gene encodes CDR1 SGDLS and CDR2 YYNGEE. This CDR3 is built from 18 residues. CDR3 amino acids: CASSPRGLAGGVSYEQYF. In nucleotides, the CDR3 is TGTGCCAGCAGCCCAAGAGGGCTAGCGGGGGGGGTCTCCTACGAGCAGTACTTC.

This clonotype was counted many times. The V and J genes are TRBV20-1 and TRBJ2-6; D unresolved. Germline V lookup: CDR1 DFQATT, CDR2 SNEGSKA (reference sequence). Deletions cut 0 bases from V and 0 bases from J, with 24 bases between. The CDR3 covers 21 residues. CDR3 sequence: CSARDSSIFVGTGSGANVLTF. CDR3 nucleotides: TGCAGTGCTAGAGATTCATCCATTTTCGTTGGAACGGGCTCTGGGGCCAACGTCCTGACTTTC.

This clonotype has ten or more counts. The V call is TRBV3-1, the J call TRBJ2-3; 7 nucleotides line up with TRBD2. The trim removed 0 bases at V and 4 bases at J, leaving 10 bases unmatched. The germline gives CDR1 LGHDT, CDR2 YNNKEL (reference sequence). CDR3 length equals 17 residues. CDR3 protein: CASSQELGRERSDTQYF. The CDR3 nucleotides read TGTGCCAGCAGCCAAGAATTAGGGCGGGAGAGGTCAGATACGCAGTATTTT.

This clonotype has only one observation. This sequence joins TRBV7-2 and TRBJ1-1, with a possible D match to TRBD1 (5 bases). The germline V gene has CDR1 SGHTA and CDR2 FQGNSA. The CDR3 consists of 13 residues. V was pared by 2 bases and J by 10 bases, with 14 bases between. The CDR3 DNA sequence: TGTGCCAGCAGCTTATCCTCCGTTGGGGGAGCTTTCTTT. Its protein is CASSLSSVGGAFF.

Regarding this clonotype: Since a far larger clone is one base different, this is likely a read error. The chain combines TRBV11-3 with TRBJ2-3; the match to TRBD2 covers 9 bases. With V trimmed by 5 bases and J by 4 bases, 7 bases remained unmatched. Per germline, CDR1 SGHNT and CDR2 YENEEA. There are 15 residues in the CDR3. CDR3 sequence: CASSPQLAGADTQYF. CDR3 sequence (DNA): TGTGCCAGCAGCCCGCAACTAGCGGGCGCAGATACGCAGTATTTT.

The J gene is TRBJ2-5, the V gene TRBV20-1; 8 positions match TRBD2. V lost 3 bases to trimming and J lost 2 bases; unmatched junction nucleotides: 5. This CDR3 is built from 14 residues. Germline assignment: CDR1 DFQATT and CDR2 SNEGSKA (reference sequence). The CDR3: CSASKIAGQETQYF. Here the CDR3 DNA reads TGCAGTGCTAGTAAGATAGCGGGGCAAGAGACCCAGTACTTC.

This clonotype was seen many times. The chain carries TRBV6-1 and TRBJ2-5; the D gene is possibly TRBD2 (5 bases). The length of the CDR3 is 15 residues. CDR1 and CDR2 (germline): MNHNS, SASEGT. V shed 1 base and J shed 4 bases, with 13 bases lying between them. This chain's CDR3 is CASSEGPRGRETQYF. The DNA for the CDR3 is TGTGCCAGCAGTGAAGGACCCCGAGGGAGAGAGACCCAGTACTTC.

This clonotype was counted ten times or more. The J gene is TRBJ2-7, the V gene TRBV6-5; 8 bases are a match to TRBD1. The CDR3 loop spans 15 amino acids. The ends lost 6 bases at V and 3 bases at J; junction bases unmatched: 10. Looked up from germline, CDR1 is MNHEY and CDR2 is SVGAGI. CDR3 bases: TGTGCCAGCAGCGAGTCCGGGACAGGACTCTACGAGCAGTACTTC. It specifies CASSESGTGLYEQYF.

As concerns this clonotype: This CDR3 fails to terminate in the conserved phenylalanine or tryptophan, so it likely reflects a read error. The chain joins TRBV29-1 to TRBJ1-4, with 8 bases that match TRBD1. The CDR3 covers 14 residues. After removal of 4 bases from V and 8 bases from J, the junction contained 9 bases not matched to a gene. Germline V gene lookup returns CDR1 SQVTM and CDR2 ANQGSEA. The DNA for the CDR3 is TGCAGCGTTGGTGGTGGACAGGGTGTGGAAAAACTGTTTCTT. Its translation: CSVGGGQGVEKLFL.

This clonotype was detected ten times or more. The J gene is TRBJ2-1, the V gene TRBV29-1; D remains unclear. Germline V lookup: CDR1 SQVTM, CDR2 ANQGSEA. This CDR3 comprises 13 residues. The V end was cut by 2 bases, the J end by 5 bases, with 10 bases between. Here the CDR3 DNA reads TGCAGCGTTGAAAGGAGTCTAGACAATGAGCAGTTCTTC. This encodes CSVERSLDNEQFF.

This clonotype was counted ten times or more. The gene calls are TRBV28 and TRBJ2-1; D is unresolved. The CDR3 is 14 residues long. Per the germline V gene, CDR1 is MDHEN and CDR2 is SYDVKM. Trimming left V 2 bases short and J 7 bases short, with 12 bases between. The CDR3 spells CASSLAVVRNEQFF. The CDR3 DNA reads TGTGCCAGCAGTTTAGCGGTTGTGAGAAATGAGCAGTTCTTC.

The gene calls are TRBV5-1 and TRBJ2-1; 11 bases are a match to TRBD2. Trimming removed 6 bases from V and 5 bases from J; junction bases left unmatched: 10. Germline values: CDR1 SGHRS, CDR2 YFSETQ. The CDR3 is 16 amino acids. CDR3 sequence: CASTMLTSGNHNEQFF. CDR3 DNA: TGCGCCAGCACCATGTTGACTAGCGGGAACCACAATGAGCAGTTCTTC.

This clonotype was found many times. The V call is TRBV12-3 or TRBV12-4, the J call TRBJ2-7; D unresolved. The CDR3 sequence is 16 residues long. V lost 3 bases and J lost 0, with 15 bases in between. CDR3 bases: TGTGCCAGCAGTTTGGCAGGCCCTAGGAGCTCCTACGAGCAGTACTTC. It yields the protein CASSLAGPRSSYEQYF.

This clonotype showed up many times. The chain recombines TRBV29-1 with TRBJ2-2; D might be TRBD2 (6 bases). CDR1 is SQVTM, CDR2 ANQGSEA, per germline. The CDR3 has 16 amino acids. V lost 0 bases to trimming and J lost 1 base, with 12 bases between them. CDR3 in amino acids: CSVEEPSVRNTGELFF. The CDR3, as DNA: TGCAGCGTTGAAGAGCCTAGCGTGAGGAACACCGGGGAGCTGTTTTTT.

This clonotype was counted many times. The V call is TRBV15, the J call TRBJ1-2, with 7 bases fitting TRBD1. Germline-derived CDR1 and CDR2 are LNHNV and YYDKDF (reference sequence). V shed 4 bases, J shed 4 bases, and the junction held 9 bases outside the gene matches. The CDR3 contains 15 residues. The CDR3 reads CATSNRRGLIYGYTF. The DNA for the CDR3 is TGTGCCACCAGCAACCGCAGGGGGTTGATCTATGGCTACACCTTC.

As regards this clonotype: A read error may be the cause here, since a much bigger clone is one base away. CDR3 sequence (DNA): TGTGCCAGCAGAGTACCAAGGGGGGGGGATCAGCCCCAGCATTTT. Its translation: CASRVPRGGDQPQHF. The chain links TRBV28 to TRBJ1-5; maybe TRBD1 (6 bases). The CDR3 consists of 15 residues. Trimming pared 6 bases from V and 5 bases from J, leaving 17 bases between. Germline V lookup: CDR1 MDHEN, CDR2 SYDVKM.

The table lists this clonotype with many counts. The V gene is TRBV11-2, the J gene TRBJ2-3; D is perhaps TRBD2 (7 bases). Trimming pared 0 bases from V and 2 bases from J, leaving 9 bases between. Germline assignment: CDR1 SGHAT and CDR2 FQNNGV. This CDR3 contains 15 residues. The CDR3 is CASSLDGGATDTQYF. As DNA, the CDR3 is TGTGCCAGCAGCTTAGATGGGGGGGCCACAGATACGCAGTATTTT.

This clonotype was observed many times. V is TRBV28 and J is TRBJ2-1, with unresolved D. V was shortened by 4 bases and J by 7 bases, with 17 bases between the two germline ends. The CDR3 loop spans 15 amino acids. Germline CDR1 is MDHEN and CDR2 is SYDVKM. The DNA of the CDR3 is TGTGCCAGCAGTTACGGCGAAGGTGATCGGAATGAGCAGTTCTTC. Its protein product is CASSYGEGDRNEQFF.

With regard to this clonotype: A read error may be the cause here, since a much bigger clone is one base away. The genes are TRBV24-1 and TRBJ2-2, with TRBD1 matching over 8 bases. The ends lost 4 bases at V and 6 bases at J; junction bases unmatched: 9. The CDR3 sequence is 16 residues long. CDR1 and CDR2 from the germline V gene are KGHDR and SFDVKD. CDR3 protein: CATSDDSGGDAGELFF. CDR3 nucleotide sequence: TGTGCCACCAGTGACGACTCAGGGGGCGACGCCGGGGAGCTGTTTTTT.